What follows is one TCR beta chain and its context. Germline CDR1 LGHNA, CDR2 YSLEER. V was cut by 1 base and J by 4 bases, with 19 bases left in between. This CDR3 is built from 17 residues. This sample was taken from a study of blood T cell repertoires in COVID-19. Background on the study: Sites across the United States, Italy and Spain contributed samples from acute and convalescent COVID-19. The analysed material was cDNA or gDNA that came from T cells, B-cell-depleted T cells, or PBMCs.

Original processing methods: Amplified reference gene primers provided the basis for estimating nucleated cell counts. Profiling relied on immunoSEQ multiplex PCR, and the TCRdb table lists in-frame clones only, not all of them. The DNA gave D and trimming, while V, J and clone size come from that table. The profile covers 250,000 to 400,000 clones, with around nine tenths appearing a single time and 1% taken by the ten largest. The J gene is TRBJ1-2, the V gene TRBV4-3, with D possibly TRBD1 on 5 matching bases. Input material: peripheral blood. This sequence was found in a man aged 50 or older with active or convalescent COVID-19. CDR3 sequence (DNA): TGCGCCAGCAGCCAAGGGGGCTCTCTCCGGTATGGCTATGGCTACACCTTC. Amino acid sequence: CASSQGGSLRYGYGYTF.